The rows below give T cell receptor beta chains drawn from one sample of a study of cytomegalovirus exposure and HLA in healthy donors. Profiling relied on immunoSEQ multiplex PCR, and the TCRdb table lists in-frame clones only, not all of them. The sample consists of some 140,000 clones, 65% to 80% of them appearing once. The sample was PBMCs. Receptors were obtained from a man aged 35 to 55 in good health and CMV-seropositive. Both conserved end residues are part of each CDR3. Each record gives: V gene, CDR3 length, CDR3 protein.

v_call: TRBV30
cdr3_length: 17
cdr3_aa: CAWSVRLGLAGGNEQFF

v_call: TRBV9
cdr3_length: 19
cdr3_aa: CASSVHRTSGSMGTDTQYF

v_call: TRBV5-4
cdr3_length: 13
cdr3_aa: CASSFTLGQGYTF

v_call: TRBV18
cdr3_length: 13
cdr3_aa: CASSFDRGTEAFF

v_call: TRBV18
cdr3_length: 16
cdr3_aa: CASSRATGPNTGELFF

v_call: TRBV19
cdr3_length: 14
cdr3_aa: CASSIRGGDEKLFF

v_call: TRBV19
cdr3_length: 13
cdr3_aa: CASKDRVGQPQHF

v_call: TRBV29-1
cdr3_length: 13
cdr3_aa: CSVPGWGPDTQYF

v_call: TRBV6-1
cdr3_length: 13
cdr3_aa: CASKGQGLYEQYF

v_call: TRBV6-1
cdr3_length: 14
cdr3_aa: CASSAGGNQETQYF

v_call: TRBV11-2
cdr3_length: 12
cdr3_aa: CASSLLRYEQYF

v_call: TRBV10-3
cdr3_length: 14
cdr3_aa: CAISRTTDYNEQFF

v_call: TRBV13
cdr3_length: 15
cdr3_aa: CASSAWDRGSTEAFF

v_call: TRBV9
cdr3_length: 13
cdr3_aa: CASSSSIGDTQYF

v_call: TRBV5-1
cdr3_length: 14
cdr3_aa: CASSTAEVGATQYF

v_call: TRBV5-1
cdr3_length: 14
cdr3_aa: CASTGTSNTGELFF

v_call: TRBV2
cdr3_length: 12
cdr3_aa: CASSREGQGIHF

v_call: TRBV7-9
cdr3_length: 14
cdr3_aa: CASGTSGNTDTQYF

v_call: TRBV19
cdr3_length: 16
cdr3_aa: CASRDSGSYLTDTQYF

v_call: TRBV12-5
cdr3_length: 15
cdr3_aa: CASGLRQDGNSPLHF

v_call: TRBV7-9
cdr3_length: 16
cdr3_aa: CASSLGVFGAHNEQFF

v_call: TRBV5-6
cdr3_length: 12
cdr3_aa: CASSLEGNKLFF

v_call: TRBV11-3
cdr3_length: 13
cdr3_aa: CASSLESEETQYF

v_call: TRBV7-9
cdr3_length: 14
cdr3_aa: CASSSDREGNTIYF

v_call: TRBV7-2
cdr3_length: 14
cdr3_aa: CASSLDNPLDTQYF

v_call: TRBV30
cdr3_length: 14
cdr3_aa: CAWSALRVQETQYF

v_call: TRBV4-1
cdr3_length: 17
cdr3_aa: CASSQGPSGGALDEQFF

v_call: TRBV7-7
cdr3_length: 13
cdr3_aa: CASSLGTYYEQYF

v_call: TRBV7-9
cdr3_length: 15
cdr3_aa: CASSLWMTGAFQAFF

v_call: TRBV18
cdr3_length: 16
cdr3_aa: CASSPRGAGGLHEQYF

v_call: TRBV9
cdr3_length: 14
cdr3_aa: CASNGQGGDQPQHF

v_call: TRBV7-9
cdr3_length: 15
cdr3_aa: CASSTGAGGRSEQFF

v_call: TRBV30
cdr3_length: 11
cdr3_aa: CAWEALGTQYF

v_call: TRBV15
cdr3_length: 16
cdr3_aa: CATSRDQGLGSYEQYF

v_call: TRBV12-5
cdr3_length: 13
cdr3_aa: CASGRGDNQPQHF

v_call: TRBV27
cdr3_length: 17
cdr3_aa: CASSVPGTRKYKNIQYF

v_call: TRBV7-9
cdr3_length: 15
cdr3_aa: CASSSLGGANTEAFF

v_call: TRBV7-9
cdr3_length: 15
cdr3_aa: CASSLIAGATDTQYF

v_call: TRBV7-9
cdr3_length: 14
cdr3_aa: CASSYGQGREKLFF

v_call: TRBV28
cdr3_length: 15
cdr3_aa: CASSFGTGSTDTQYF

v_call: TRBV5-1
cdr3_length: 16
cdr3_aa: CASRRGTSGRGGEQFF

v_call: TRBV28
cdr3_length: 11
cdr3_aa: CASRHNTEAFF